The 11 T cell receptor beta chains given below trace back to one sample, sequenced in a study of regulatory and conventional T cells in RAG deficiency. Clones were read by immunoSEQ multiplex PCR, and TCRdb kept only the in-frame ones, dropping some. Found here are 10,000 or so clones, 94% of them singletons; the top ten hold approximately 1.5%. Regulatory T cells were sorted from blood as CD4+ CD25-high CD127-low cells. The same sample was also used in a study of regulatory T cells. That work states: The PCR used 52 TRBV and 13 TRBJ primers.

Sequencing input: CD127- CD25+ CD4+ Tregs sorted from blood. These TCRs come from a human donor in good health.

The chain uses TRBV5-1 and TRBJ1-1; unclear D gene. Per the germline V gene, CDR1 is SGHRS and CDR2 is YFSETQ. V was cut by 4 bases and J by 0 bases, with 7 bases left in between. CDR3 length equals 13 residues. The CDR3, as DNA: TGCGCCAGCAGCCCCCAGGTGAACACTGAAGCTTTCTTT. Translated, it gives CASSPQVNTEAFF.

The rearrangement joins TRBV5-1 to TRBJ2-5; D may be TRBD2 (6 bases). This CDR3 has 13 residues. From germline, CDR1 is SGHRS and CDR2 YFSETQ. Trimming cost V 9 bases and J 2 bases, with 14 bases left between them. CDR3 region: CATRGGPQETQYF. The CDR3 coding sequence is TGCGCCACCCGAGGAGGGCCACAAGAGACCCAGTACTTC. The complete variable domain, with remaining parts taken from reference TRBV5-1 and TRBJ2-5, reads KAGVTQTPRYLIKTRGQQVTLSCSPISGHRSVSWYQQTPGQGLQFLFEYFSETQRNKGNFPGRFSGRQFSNSRSEMNVSTLELGDSALYLCATRGGPQETQYFGPGTRLLVL.

CDR3 protein: CASRPGLAGNNEQFF. CDR3 sequence (DNA): TGTGCCAGCAGGCCTGGACTAGCGGGGAACAATGAGCAGTTCTTC. This chain links TRBV7-9 with TRBJ2-1; 12 positions agree with TRBD2. This CDR3 has 15 amino acids. V gave up 6 bases and J gave up 5 bases; unmatched junction bases: 5. Germline values: CDR1 SEHNR, CDR2 FQNEAQ (reference sequence).

This chain links TRBV6-4 with TRBJ2-1; 12 nucleotides line up with TRBD2. Germline CDR1 and CDR2: MRHNA and SNTAGT. The CDR3 loop spans 18 amino acids. V was pared by 4 bases and J by 0 bases, with 7 bases of the junction left unmatched. The CDR3 sequence is CASSGTSGGLSSYNEQFF. CDR3 in DNA: TGTGCCAGCAGTGGAACTAGCGGGGGGCTAAGCTCCTACAATGAGCAGTTCTTC.

For this clone: At one boundary the junction diverges from the germline segment, which might be a read error. The rearrangement joins TRBV6-5 to TRBJ1-1, with D tentatively TRBD1 (5 bases). CDR3 length: 13 residues. In germline, CDR1 is MNHEY, CDR2 SVGAGI. The CDR3 sequence is CASSYPGNAEAFF. The CDR3 DNA sequence: TGTGCCAGCAGTTACCCAGGGAACGCTGAAGCTTTCTTT.

The chain couples TRBV5-1 to TRBJ2-1, with TRBD1 matching over 8 bases. Unmatched junction bases numbered 6, after V lost 4 bases and J lost 9 bases. Germline CDR1 reads SGHRS; CDR2 reads YFSETQ. The length of the CDR3 is 13 residues. In DNA form, the CDR3 reads TGCGCCAGCAGCATCCAGGGGGCTGGTGAGCAGTTCTTC. Its protein is CASSIQGAGEQFF.

The table lists this clone with a count of one. The CDR3 sequence is CASSPGLMEETQYF. CDR3 DNA sequence: TGTGCCAGCAGCCCCGGACTGATGGAAGAGACCCAGTACTTC. The V call is TRBV5-6, the J call TRBJ2-5, with D possibly matching TRBD2 (5 bases). Trimming shortened V by 4 bases and J by 3 bases, and 13 bases separated the two germline ends. Germline V gives CDR1 SGHDT, CDR2 YYEEEE. The CDR3 length is 14 residues.

The chain combines TRBV5-1 with TRBJ2-7, with no clear D. Trimming stripped 1 base from V and 7 bases from J, with 12 bases between. CDR1 and CDR2 from the germline V gene are SGHRS and YFSETQ. This CDR3 is 13 amino acids long. The CDR3 is CASSLSFEREQYF. The CDR3, as DNA: TGCGCCAGCAGCTTGTCCTTCGAACGGGAGCAGTACTTC.

The V and J genes are TRBV30 and TRBJ1-6; D call uncertain. This CDR3 region has 14 residues. Between the trimmed V and J ends, which lost 4 bases and 0 bases, there was a span of 7 bases. From germline, CDR1 is GTSNPN and CDR2 SVGIG (reference sequence). CDR3 nucleotide sequence: TGTGCCTGGACTTGGAGCTCCTATAATTCACCCCTCCACTTT. Its translation is CAWTWSSYNSPLHF.

Remarks on this clone: The junction shows a germline mismatch at one end, possibly a read error. The sample carries other DNA sequences with the same CDR3. This chain links TRBV27 with TRBJ1-6; 7 nucleotides line up with TRBD1. The CDR3 runs 16 residues. Germline V gives CDR1 MNHEY, CDR2 SMNVEV (reference sequence). The CDR3 coding sequence is TGTGCCAGCAGTAGAGGGGGCTACCCCCTCAATTCCCCCCTCCACTTT. Its protein is CASSRGGYPLNSPLHF.

The chain recombines TRBV7-2 with TRBJ2-2; TRBD2 aligns across 10 bases. V gave up 6 bases and J gave up 6 bases; unmatched junction bases: 4. CDR3 length: 14 residues. Germline V gene lookup returns CDR1 SGHTA and CDR2 FQGNSA. CDR3 coding DNA: TGTGCCAGCAGACCTACTAGCGGGGCCGGGGAGCTGTTTTTT. It encodes CASRPTSGAGELFF. Full variable domain (remainder filled in from reference TRBV7-2 and TRBJ2-2): GAGVSQSPSNKVTEKGKDVELRCDPISGHTALYWYRQSLGQGLEFLIYFQGNSAPDKSGLPSDRFSAERTGGSVSTLTIQRTQQEDSAVYLCASRPTSGAGELFFGEGSRLTVL.